The 29 T cell receptor beta chains below come from one sample, sequenced in a study of identical twins. TCRdb recomputed calls from the 5' RACE reads with MiXCR, one row per CDR3 protein. Of about 810,000 distinct CDR3 sequences in the sample, 9% to 15% were seen once. These data also formed part of another study, on yellow fever vaccine responses in identical twins.

The source material was PBMCs. These receptors were taken from a woman in her late teens or twenties in good health.

A few counts support this clonotype. The gene calls are TRBV4-1 and TRBJ1-6; TRBD1 is a possible D gene (5 bases). V was trimmed by 0 bases and J by 9 bases, leaving 12 bases between them. Germline V gene sequence: CDR1 MGHRA, CDR2 YSYEKL. The CDR3 has 15 residues. Here the CDR3 DNA reads TGCGCCAGCAGCCAAGAGGGGGGGAGGGCTTCACCCCTCCACTTT. Translating it yields CASSQEGGRASPLHF.

For this clonotype: At one end, the junction sequence differs from germline, possibly due to a read error. CDR3 loop: CSARGASGTLTPIF. The CDR3 DNA reads TGCAGTGCTAGAGGGGCTAGCGGGACCCTAACCCCGATCTTC. The V call is TRBV20-1, the J call TRBJ2-1; 9 bases are shared with TRBD2. The CDR3 runs 14 residues. Germline CDR1 DFQATT, CDR2 SNEGSKA (reference sequence).

This clonotype was picked up many times. V and J are TRBV3-1 and TRBJ1-6, with 10 bases that match TRBD1. Germline CDR1 is LGHDT and CDR2 is YNNKEL (reference sequence). The V segment lost 4 bases and the J segment 7 bases; nucleotides outside the gene matches: 4. The CDR3 runs 15 residues. The CDR3, as DNA: TGTGCCAGCAGCCCACGGACAGGGGGGAATTCACCCCTCCACTTT. Translated: CASSPRTGGNSPLHF.

This clonotype has a handful of counts. At one of its ends the junction is not consistent with the germline gene, which may arise from a read error. The V gene is TRBV2, the J gene TRBJ1-2; possibly TRBD1 for D (5 bases). This CDR3 spans 14 amino acids. CDR1 and CDR2 from the germline V gene are SNHLY and FYNNEI. This chain's CDR3 is CASSGGTRWGTQNF. CDR3 DNA sequence: TGTGCCAGCAGTGGTGGCACTCGATGGGGGACCCAGAACTTC.

As for this clonotype: At one end, the junction sequence differs from germline, possibly due to a read error. The V gene is TRBV12-3 or TRBV12-4, the J gene TRBJ2-1; tentatively, D is TRBD1 (6 bases). The CDR3 has 14 residues. CDR3 in DNA: TGTGCCAGCAGTTTGTACAGGGTCGACAATGAGCCGTTCTTC. It translates to CASSLYRVDNEPFF.

Only a few counts were recorded for this clonotype. The CDR3 DNA reads as TGTGCCAGCAGTTTATTCGCTAGCGGGATCCACAATGAGCAGTTCTTC. Translation: CASSLFASGIHNEQFF. V usage is TRBV12-3 or TRBV12-4 and J usage is TRBJ2-1, with 9 bases identical to TRBD2. The CDR3 runs 16 residues. The V gene end was trimmed by 2 bases and the J gene end by 5 bases; junction bases not matched to a gene: 7.

Comments on this clonotype: A much more abundant neighbour one base away suggests this may be a read error. The rearrangement uses TRBV5-1 and TRBJ1-1; no clear D. V lost 0 bases and J 1 base, leaving 4 bases between the germline ends. Per germline, CDR1 SGHRS and CDR2 YFSETQ. The length of the CDR3 is 13 residues. For the CDR3, the DNA is TGCGCCAGCAGCTTGGACTGGAACACTGAAGCTTTCTTT. Translating it yields CASSLDWNTEAFF.

There are a few counts of this clonotype. V and J are TRBV19 and TRBJ1-1; TRBD1 might be the D (5 bases). The V gene lost 3 bases and the J gene lost 5 bases, with 16 bases spanning the gap. This CDR3 region has 15 residues. Germline assignment: CDR1 LNHDA and CDR2 SQIVND (reference sequence). The CDR3 region is CASSMGSGGRTEAFF. CDR3 in DNA: TGTGCCAGTAGTATGGGCTCCGGGGGGAGGACTGAAGCTTTCTTT.

CDR3 bases: TGTGCCAGCAGTCAAGGGTCGACCTACGAGCAGTACGTC. Translating gives CASSQGSTYEQYV. The gene calls are TRBV6-2 or TRBV6-3 and TRBJ2-7; D is unresolved. Trimming pared 5 bases from V and 2 bases from J, leaving 10 bases between. This CDR3 region has 13 residues. The germline gives CDR1 MNHEY, CDR2 SVGEGT.

This clonotype has a count of ten or more. The rearrangement uses TRBV5-1 and TRBJ1-3; D is undetermined. Trimming cost V 2 bases and J 4 bases, with 7 bases left between them. Germline V gene sequence: CDR1 SGHRS, CDR2 YFSETQ. CDR3 size: 13 residues. The CDR3 DNA reads TGCGCCAGCAGCTTTGATGCAGGAAACACCATATATTTT. It codes for CASSFDAGNTIYF.

This clonotype was observed many times. In nucleotides, the CDR3 is TGTGCCAGCAGTTTCCAAGCGGGGTCCTACGAGCAGTACTTC. Protein: CASSFQAGSYEQYF. V is TRBV28 and J is TRBJ2-7; TRBD2 aligns across 7 bases. CDR3 length: 14 residues. Germline-derived CDR1 and CDR2 are MDHEN and SYDVKM. Trimming cost V 3 bases and J 1 base; bases outside gene matches: 3.

The chain combines TRBV12-3 or TRBV12-4 with TRBJ2-1, with 9 nucleotides matching TRBD2. Trimming at V came to 6 bases and at J to 5 bases, leaving 11 bases not matched to a gene. The CDR3 spans 16 residues. CDR3 loop: CASSPPGLAFHNEQFF. Written as DNA, the CDR3 is TGTGCCAGCAGCCCCCCGGGACTAGCCTTCCACAATGAGCAGTTCTTC.

This clonotype appeared many times. The chain carries TRBV20-1 and TRBJ2-2, with D tentatively TRBD1 or TRBD2 (5 bases each). Germline V gene sequence: CDR1 DFQATT, CDR2 SNEGSKA (reference sequence). The germline V and J ends were trimmed by 3 bases and 4 bases, with 12 bases remaining between them. The CDR3 spans 14 residues. The CDR3 loop reads CSASGPGTTGELFF. CDR3 DNA sequence: TGCAGTGCTAGCGGTCCGGGGACCACCGGGGAGCTGTTTTTT.

This clonotype has a handful of counts. This chain links TRBV6-5 with TRBJ1-5; D ambiguous. Germline V lookup: CDR1 MNHEY, CDR2 SVGAGI. V was clipped by 0 bases and J by 5 bases, with 11 bases between them. CDR3 length equals 15 residues. CDR3 coding DNA: TGTGCCAGCAGTTACTCGAGGTCAAGGCATCAGCCCCAGCATTTT. Protein sequence: CASSYSRSRHQPQHF.

This sequence joins TRBV4-2 and TRBJ2-5; no clear D. The CDR3 covers 14 residues. V was trimmed by 1 base and J by 1 base, leaving 7 bases between them. CDR1 is LGHNA, CDR2 YNFKEQ, per germline. The CDR3 is CASSQVSTQETQYF. CDR3 coding DNA: TGTGCCAGCAGCCAAGTCTCCACCCAAGAGACCCAGTACTTC.

A few counts support this clonotype. This chain uses TRBV6-2 or TRBV6-3 with TRBJ1-2, with D perhaps TRBD1 (6 bases). CDR3 length: 13 residues. The germline V gene has CDR1 MNHEY and CDR2 SVGEGT. Trimming cost V 6 bases and J 1 base, with 9 bases left between them. The CDR3 spells CASRRTVNYGYTF. DNA for the CDR3: TGTGCCAGCAGAAGGACAGTTAACTATGGCTACACCTTC.

The V call is TRBV14, the J call TRBJ2-7, with TRBD2 identical over 12 bases. The V and J ends lost 4 bases and 1 base, in that order; junction bases with no gene match: 5. This CDR3 has 16 residues. The V gene's germline CDR1 is SGHDN and CDR2 FVKESK. This CDR3 reads CASSPGGLAGSYEQYV. The CDR3 region has the DNA TGTGCCAGCAGCCCAGGGGGACTAGCGGGTTCCTACGAGCAGTACGTC.

This clonotype was recorded a few times. V and J are TRBV15 and TRBJ2-1, with a tentative D call TRBD2 (5 bases). The germline CDR1 and CDR2 sequences are LNHNV and YYDKDF (reference sequence). Deletions cut 0 bases from V and 3 bases from J, with 12 bases between. The CDR3 runs to 16 residues. Written as DNA, the CDR3 is TGTGCCACCAGCAGAGATCCGGGGAACCTCTACAATGAGCAGTTCTTC. This encodes CATSRDPGNLYNEQFF.

This clonotype was seen many times. This chain uses TRBV10-1 with TRBJ1-1; the D is unclear. CDR1 is WNHNN and CDR2 is SYGVQD in the germline V gene (reference sequence). The ends were cut back, 10 bases at V and 2 bases at J, with 14 bases in the middle. The CDR3 extends over 13 amino acids. CDR3 nucleotide sequence: TGCGCCACTCAAAGGTGGGGAAACACTGAAGCTTTCTTT. Its translation is CATQRWGNTEAFF.

In its sample, this clonotype was seen a few times. The chain employs TRBV29-1 and TRBJ2-7; D remains unclear. V was cut by 8 bases and J by 0 bases, with 11 bases left in between. This CDR3 spans 12 amino acids. CDR1 SQVTM and CDR2 ANQGSEA come from the germline V gene. CDR3 sequence: CSSDIYSYEQYF. CDR3 DNA sequence: TGCAGCAGTGACATATACTCCTACGAGCAGTACTTC.

This clonotype came up a few times. This chain connects TRBV20-1 to TRBJ2-7; 8 bases map to TRBD1. V shed 3 bases and J 2 bases; nucleotides not matched to a gene: 3. In germline, CDR1 is DFQATT, CDR2 SNEGSKA (reference sequence). The CDR3 is 13 amino acids. CDR3 DNA sequence: TGCAGTGCTAGGGACAGGGTCACCTACGAGCAGTACTTC. As protein: CSARDRVTYEQYF.

This chain joins TRBV29-1 and TRBJ1-5, with TRBD1 identical over 7 bases. The CDR3 sequence is 14 residues long. Per germline, CDR1 SQVTM and CDR2 ANQGSEA. The V segment lost 4 bases and the J segment 8 bases; nucleotides outside the gene matches: 11. CDR3 sequence (DNA): TGCAGCGTTGGGCAGGGGGTGAACAGGGAGCCCCAGCATTTT. The encoded protein is CSVGQGVNREPQHF.

The genes are TRBV6-5 and TRBJ2-1; D unresolved. V shed 4 bases and J shed 6 bases, with 7 bases lying between them. Germline loops: CDR1 MNHEY, CDR2 SVGAGI. CDR3 size: 12 residues. CDR3: CASSWSPNEQFF. For the CDR3, the DNA is TGTGCCAGCAGTTGGTCTCCCAATGAGCAGTTCTTC.

V and J are TRBV10-3 and TRBJ2-1; possible D gene TRBD2, 6 bases. Trimming took off 5 bases at V and 1 base at J, with 12 bases between the two ends. This CDR3 comprises 15 residues. The germline gives CDR1 ENHRY, CDR2 SYGVKD. The CDR3 reads CAISPGAKSYNEQFF. CDR3 coding DNA: TGTGCCATCAGTCCGGGAGCTAAATCCTACAATGAGCAGTTCTTC.

This clonotype was seen ten or more times. V usage is TRBV5-1 and J usage is TRBJ2-3; the D gene is possibly TRBD1 (5 bases). The CDR3 covers 15 residues. Per the germline V gene, CDR1 is SGHRS and CDR2 is YFSETQ. Trimming left V 3 bases short and J 2 bases short, with 13 bases between. As DNA, the CDR3 is TGCGCCAGCAGCTCAGGGCAAGGAATCACAGATACGCAGTATTTT. Protein product: CASSSGQGITDTQYF. The whole variable domain, filled in from reference TRBV5-1 and TRBJ2-3, reads KAGVTQTPRYLIKTRGQQVTLSCSPISGHRSVSWYQQTPGQGLQFLFEYFSETQRNKGNFPGRFSGRQFSNSRSEMNVSTLELGDSALYLCASSSGQGITDTQYFGPGTRLTVL.

This chain links TRBV5-6 with TRBJ2-2; D might be TRBD1 or TRBD2, each matching 5 bases. The CDR3 covers 14 residues. V lost 9 bases and J lost 9, with 21 bases in between. The V gene's germline CDR1 is SGHDT and CDR2 YYEEEE. This CDR3 reads CAMSGRANCWELFF. The CDR3 nucleotides read TGTGCCATGAGCGGCAGGGCGAACTGCTGGGAGCTGTTTTTT.

This clonotype was recorded a few times. The chain recombines TRBV12-3 or TRBV12-4 with TRBJ2-3, with TRBD2 identical over 7 bases. This CDR3 region has 15 residues. J gave up 2 bases and V 9 bases, and 11 bases lay outside the gene matches. The CDR3 bases are TGTGCCAGTTTAGCGGGCGAGGGCCCCACAGATACGCAGTATTTT. The encoded protein is CASLAGEGPTDTQYF.

The chain uses TRBV27 and TRBJ2-7; no reliable D call. CDR1 MNHEY and CDR2 SMNVEV come from the germline V gene (reference sequence). CDR3 size: 14 residues. V lost 2 bases, J lost 0 bases, and 8 bases lay in between. Here the CDR3 reads CASSLSPNSYEQYF. The DNA for the CDR3 is TGTGCCAGCAGTTTAAGTCCAAACTCCTACGAGCAGTACTTC.

This rearrangement joins TRBV4-2 to TRBJ1-6; D is uncertain. Per the germline V gene, CDR1 is LGHNA and CDR2 is YNFKEQ. Between the trimmed V and J ends, which lost 0 bases and 12 bases, there was a span of 6 bases. This CDR3 region has 12 residues. Written as DNA, the CDR3 is TGTGCCAGCAGCCAAGATCGGGGACCCCTCCACTTT. This codes for CASSQDRGPLHF.